A selection of T cell receptor beta chains follows, all from one sample in a study of T-cell reconstitution after alpha-beta-depleted transplantation in children. TCRdb re-called the PCR reads through MiXCR, storing one row per CDR3 protein. The sample records 90,000 to 100,000 distinct CDR3 sequences, 20% to 30% being singletons. The sequenced sample was PBMCs, obtained before TCRalphabeta/CD19-depleted stem cell transplant. The receptors shown here come from a boy between 2 and 10 years old with acute lymphoblastic leukemia, due to receive a stem cell transplant. Both conserved end residues are part of each CDR3. D genes are given only for firm matches. Clone size appears in some rows only: once, few, many, or a class for an expanded clone.

V	size	D	J	CDR3	DNA
TRBV12-3/TRBV12-4	once	NA	TRBJ1-4	CASSSSGPGNEKLFF	TGTGCCAGCAGTTCCTCTGGGCCAGGGAATGAAAAACTGTTTTTT
TRBV12-3/TRBV12-4	NA	NA	TRBJ1-1	CASGRGTEAFF	TGTGCCAGCGGAAGGGGAACTGAAGCTTTCTTT
TRBV12-3/TRBV12-4	few	NA	TRBJ2-2	CASRPLRSGELFF	TGTGCCAGCAGACCGCTTAGATCCGGGGAGCTGTTTTTT
TRBV12-3/TRBV12-4	NA	NA	TRBJ2-1	CASSRVRGSEQFF	TGTGCCAGCAGTAGAGTTAGGGGTAGTGAGCAGTTCTTC
TRBV10-2	NA	TRBD2	TRBJ2-1	CASSEGSLAERDEQFF	TGCGCCAGCAGTGAAGGCTCGCTAGCGGAGCGAGATGAGCAGTTCTTC
TRBV27	NA	NA	TRBJ1-2	CASSLSPVGGYTF	TGTGCCAGCAGTTTATCCCCCGTGGGGGGCTACACCTTC
TRBV20-1	NA	NA	TRBJ2-7	CSAIPHGTLIQRPYSYEQYF	TGCAGTGCCATCCCCCACGGGACTCTCATCCAGCGGCCCTACTCCTACGAGCAGTACTTC
TRBV6-2/TRBV6-3	few	NA	TRBJ2-5	CASNWGEQETQYF	TGTGCCAGCAACTGGGGGGAACAAGAGACCCAGTACTTC
TRBV7-2	NA	NA	TRBJ2-1	CASSFYSVNEQFF	TGTGCCAGCAGCTTTTACAGCGTTAATGAGCAGTTCTTC
TRBV27	NA	NA	TRBJ1-5	CASSLRQLVQPQHF	TGTGCCAGCAGTCTTAGACAGCTCGTACAGCCCCAGCATTTT
TRBV5-1	few	TRBD1	TRBJ1-1	CASSLDVTGGSEAFF	TGCGCCAGCAGCTTGGACGTGACAGGGGGCTCTGAAGCTTTCTTT
TRBV29-1	few	TRBD1	TRBJ1-1	CSVLPGGTEAFF	TGCAGCGTATTACCAGGGGGGACTGAAGCTTTCTTT
TRBV12-3/TRBV12-4	few	NA	TRBJ2-3	CASSLAPDTQYF	TGTGCCAGCAGTTTAGCCCCAGATACGCAGTATTTT
TRBV29-1	many	TRBD2	TRBJ2-1	CSVERLADNEQFF	TGCAGCGTTGAGCGACTAGCGGACAATGAGCAGTTCTTC
TRBV12-3/TRBV12-4	NA	NA	TRBJ1-1	CASSLSGRMNTEAFF	TGTGCCAGCAGTTTATCCGGCCGGATGAACACTGAAGCTTTCTTT
TRBV4-2	NA	NA	TRBJ2-3	CASSQTSGGVTDTQYF	TGTGCCAGCAGCCAGACCAGCGGAGGGGTCACAGATACGCAGTATTTT
TRBV27	few	NA	TRBJ1-2	CASSLGGRYGYTF	TGTGCCAGCAGTTTAGGTGGGAGATATGGCTACACCTTC
TRBV27	NA	NA	TRBJ1-1	CASSLRGFDTEAFF	TGTGCCAGCAGCTTAAGGGGGTTCGACACCGAAGCTTTCTTT
TRBV7-2	few	TRBD1	TRBJ1-2	CASSQRGGTDYGYTF	TGTGCCAGCAGCCAAAGGGGGGGGACAGACTATGGCTACACCTTC
TRBV5-1	few	NA	TRBJ2-5	CASSSRAPPETQYF	TGCGCCAGCAGCTCCAGGGCCCCCCCAGAGACCCAGTACTTC
TRBV2	NA	NA	TRBJ2-5	CASGPGHSQETQYF	TGTGCCAGCGGTCCGGGACACTCACAAGAGACCCAGTACTTC
TRBV7-9	NA	NA	TRBJ2-7	CASSLSPNPAYEQYF	TGTGCCAGCAGCTTATCCCCAAACCCAGCCTACGAGCAGTACTTC
TRBV20-1	NA	NA	TRBJ1-5	CSANAQQGISNQPQHF	TGCAGTGCTAATGCTCAGCAGGGGATCAGCAATCAGCCCCAGCATTTT
TRBV7-3	few	NA	TRBJ2-1	CASSLRWDHHEQFF	TGTGCCAGCAGCTTAAGGTGGGACCACCATGAGCAGTTCTTC
TRBV5-1	many	NA	TRBJ2-5	CASGPGTVQETQYF	TGCGCCAGCGGACCCGGAACGGTACAAGAGACCCAGTACTTC
TRBV12-3/TRBV12-4	NA	TRBD2	TRBJ2-5	CASSSGLAVQETQYF	TGTGCCAGCAGTTCAGGACTAGCGGTCCAAGAGACCCAGTACTTC
TRBV11-1	few	NA	TRBJ2-7	CASSSGNPGQLSSYEQYF	TGTGCCAGCAGCTCCGGGAACCCGGGACAACTTTCCTCCTACGAGCAGTACTTC
TRBV29-1	few	TRBD2	TRBJ2-3	CSSRTSGRGTDTQYF	TGCAGCTCAAGGACTAGCGGGAGGGGCACAGATACGCAGTATTTT
TRBV10-3	NA	TRBD1	TRBJ2-1	CAISVGRGPYEQFF	TGTGCCATCAGTGTGGGCAGGGGGCCATATGAGCAGTTCTTC
TRBV4-1	NA	NA	TRBJ2-7	CASSQIDGYEQYF	TGCGCCAGCAGCCAAATTGATGGCTACGAGCAGTACTTC
TRBV7-2	NA	NA	TRBJ2-2	CASSFLRAGELFF	NA
TRBV28	few	TRBD1	TRBJ2-5	CASSLRTGRRGETQYF	TGTGCCAGCAGTCTCAGGACAGGGCGAAGAGGAGAGACCCAGTACTTC
TRBV29-1	NA	TRBD2	TRBJ2-5	CSVPPSEPSGRGETQYF	TGCAGCGTCCCACCCAGTGAACCTAGCGGGAGGGGAGAGACCCAGTACTTC
TRBV7-9	NA	NA	TRBJ2-4	CASSLGDLQYF	TGTGCCAGCAGCTTAGGAGACCTTCAGTACTTC
TRBV20-1	NA	NA	TRBJ2-5	CSARDPSGGNQETQYF	TGCAGTGCTAGAGATCCCAGCGGAGGGAACCAAGAGACCCAGTACTTC
TRBV11-3	NA	TRBD2	TRBJ2-1	CASSRRTSGEGEQFF	TGTGCCAGCAGCCGGAGGACTAGCGGAGAAGGCGAGCAGTTCTTC
TRBV11-2	few	NA	TRBJ2-4	CASSLERISGGALTKNIQYF	TGTGCCAGCAGCTTAGAGAGGATAAGCGGAGGGGCGCTAACCAAAAACATTCAGTACTTC
TRBV7-2	NA	NA	TRBJ1-2	CASSRDTQFYGYTF	TGTGCCAGCAGTCGGGACACGCAATTCTATGGCTACACCTTC
TRBV21-1	NA	NA	TRBJ2-7	CASSNPPVPGRGYEQYF	TGTGCCAGCAGCAACCCCCCCGTTCCAGGCCGGGGTTACGAGCAGTACTTC
TRBV24-1	few	NA	TRBJ1-5	CATSDVGNQPQHF	TGTGCCACCAGTGATGTGGGCAATCAGCCCCAGCATTTT
TRBV12-3/TRBV12-4	few	TRBD2	TRBJ2-4	CASSLGGGAKNIQYF	TGTGCCAGCAGTTTAGGGGGGGGTGCCAAAAACATTCAGTACTTC
TRBV18	NA	NA	TRBJ2-7	CASSLYGAPYSSYEQYF	TGTGCCAGCTCCCTCTACGGGGCTCCCTATAGCTCCTACGAGCAGTACTTC
TRBV2	once	NA	TRBJ1-2	CASVQGGDGYTF	TGTGCCAGCGTACAGGGTGGGGATGGCTACACCTTC
TRBV21-1	NA	NA	TRBJ2-3	CASSKGSKGTTTDTQYF	TGTGCCAGCAGCAAAGGGAGTAAGGGTACGACGACAGATACGCAGTATTTT
TRBV18	medium-sized	TRBD1	TRBJ2-7	CASSRRTGSEGEQYF	TGTGCCAGCTCACGTAGGACAGGCTCCGAGGGGGAGCAGTACTTC